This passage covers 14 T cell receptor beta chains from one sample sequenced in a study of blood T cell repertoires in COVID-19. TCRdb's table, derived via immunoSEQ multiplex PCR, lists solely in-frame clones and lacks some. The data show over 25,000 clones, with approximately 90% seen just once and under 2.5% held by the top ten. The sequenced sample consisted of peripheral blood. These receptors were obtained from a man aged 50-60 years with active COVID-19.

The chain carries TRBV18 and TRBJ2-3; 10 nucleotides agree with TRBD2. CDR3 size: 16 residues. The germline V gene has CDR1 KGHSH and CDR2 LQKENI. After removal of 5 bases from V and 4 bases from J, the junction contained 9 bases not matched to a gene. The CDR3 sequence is CASSSPGTSAPDTQYF. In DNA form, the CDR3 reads TGTGCCAGCTCATCTCCCGGGACTAGCGCCCCAGATACGCAGTATTTT.

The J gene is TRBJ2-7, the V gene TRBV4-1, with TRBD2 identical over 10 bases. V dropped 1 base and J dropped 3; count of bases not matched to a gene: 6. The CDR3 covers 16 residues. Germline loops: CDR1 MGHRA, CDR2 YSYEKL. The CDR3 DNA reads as TGCGCCAGCAGCCAAGCGGCTAGCGGGGGATACTACGAGCAGTACTTC. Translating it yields CASSQAASGGYYEQYF.

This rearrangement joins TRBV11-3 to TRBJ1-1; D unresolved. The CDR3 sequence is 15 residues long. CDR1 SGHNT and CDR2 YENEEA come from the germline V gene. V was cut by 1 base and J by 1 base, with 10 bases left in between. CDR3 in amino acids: CASSLGMAENTEAFF. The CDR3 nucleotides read TGTGCCAGCAGCTTAGGAATGGCCGAGAACACTGAAGCTTTCTTT.

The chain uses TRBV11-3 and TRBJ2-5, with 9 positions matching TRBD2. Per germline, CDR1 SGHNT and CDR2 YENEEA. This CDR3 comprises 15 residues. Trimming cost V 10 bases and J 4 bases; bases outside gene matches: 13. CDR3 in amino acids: CATQQRGAPRETQYF. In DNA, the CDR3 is TGTGCCACCCAGCAGCGGGGGGCCCCAAGAGAGACCCAGTACTTC.

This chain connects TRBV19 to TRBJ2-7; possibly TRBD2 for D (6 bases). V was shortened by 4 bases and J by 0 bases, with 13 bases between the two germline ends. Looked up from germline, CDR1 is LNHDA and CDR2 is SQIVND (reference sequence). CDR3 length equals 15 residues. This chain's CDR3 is CASSSVGSPSYEQYF. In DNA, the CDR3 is TGTGCCAGTAGTAGTGTCGGGAGCCCCTCCTACGAGCAGTACTTC.

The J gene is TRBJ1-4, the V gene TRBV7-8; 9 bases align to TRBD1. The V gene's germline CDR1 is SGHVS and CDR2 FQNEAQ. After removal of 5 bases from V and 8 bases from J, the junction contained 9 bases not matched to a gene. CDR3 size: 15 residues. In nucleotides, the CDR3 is TGTGCCAGCAGCCCAAGACAGGGGGTAAAGGAAAAACTGTTTTTT. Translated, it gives CASSPRQGVKEKLFF. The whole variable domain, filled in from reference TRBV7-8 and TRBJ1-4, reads GAGVSQSPRYKVAKRGQDVALRCDPISGHVSLFWYQQALGQGPEFLTYFQNEAQLDKSGLPSDRFFAERPEGSVSTLKIQRTQQEDSAVYLCASSPRQGVKEKLFFGSGTQLSVL.

CDR3 amino acids: CASGYRAAYGYTF. In DNA, the CDR3 is TGTGCCAGCGGTTACAGGGCAGCCTATGGCTACACCTTC. V usage is TRBV28 and J usage is TRBJ1-2; D might be TRBD1 (6 bases). V was shortened by 8 bases and J by 4 bases, with 14 bases between the two germline ends. Germline loops: CDR1 MDHEN, CDR2 SYDVKM. This CDR3 has 13 residues.

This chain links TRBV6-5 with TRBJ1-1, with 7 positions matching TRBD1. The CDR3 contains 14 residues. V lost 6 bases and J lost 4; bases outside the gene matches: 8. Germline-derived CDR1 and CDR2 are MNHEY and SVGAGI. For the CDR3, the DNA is TGTGCCAGCAGGGTCTCGGCAGGGGGCACTGAAGCTTTCTTT. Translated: CASRVSAGGTEAFF.

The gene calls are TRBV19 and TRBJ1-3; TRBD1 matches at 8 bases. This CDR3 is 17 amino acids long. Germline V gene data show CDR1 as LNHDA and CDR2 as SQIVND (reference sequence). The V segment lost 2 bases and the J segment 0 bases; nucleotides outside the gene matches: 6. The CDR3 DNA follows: TGTGCCAGTAGTATAACCCCCGACAGGGGCTCTGGAAACACCATATATTTT. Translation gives CASSITPDRGSGNTIYF. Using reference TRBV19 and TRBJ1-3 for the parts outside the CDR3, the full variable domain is DGGITQSPKYLFRKEGQNVTLSCEQNLNHDAMYWYRQDPGQGLRLIYYSQIVNDFQKGDIAEGYSVSREKKESFPLTVTSAQKNPTAFYLCASSITPDRGSGNTIYFGEGSWLTVV.

CDR3 bases: TGTGCCAGCAGCCCCGTTGGAGGGTCCTATAATTCACCCCTCCACTTT. It translates to CASSPVGGSYNSPLHF. This rearrangement joins TRBV6-4 to TRBJ1-6; D gene unclear. Per the germline V gene, CDR1 is MRHNA and CDR2 is SNTAGT. The CDR3 has 16 amino acids. The ends were cut back, 6 bases at V and 1 base at J, with 13 bases in the middle.

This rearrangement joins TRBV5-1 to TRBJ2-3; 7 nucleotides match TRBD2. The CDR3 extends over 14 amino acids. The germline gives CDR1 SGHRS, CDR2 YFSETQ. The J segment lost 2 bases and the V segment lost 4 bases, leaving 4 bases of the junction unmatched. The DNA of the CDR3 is TGCGCCAGCAGCGGTCGGGGGGTCACAGATACGCAGTATTTT. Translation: CASSGRGVTDTQYF.

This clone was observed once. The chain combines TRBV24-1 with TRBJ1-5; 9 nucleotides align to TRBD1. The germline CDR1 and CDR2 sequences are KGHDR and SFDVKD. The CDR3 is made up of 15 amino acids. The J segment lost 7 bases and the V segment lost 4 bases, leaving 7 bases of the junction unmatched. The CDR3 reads CATSEGGTGPQPQHF. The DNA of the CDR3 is TGTGCCACCAGTGAGGGGGGGACAGGGCCCCAGCCCCAGCATTTT.

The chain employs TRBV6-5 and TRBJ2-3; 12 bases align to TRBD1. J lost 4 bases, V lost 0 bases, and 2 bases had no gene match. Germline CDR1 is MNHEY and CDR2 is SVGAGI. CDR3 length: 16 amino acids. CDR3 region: CASSYSGTGGPDTQYF. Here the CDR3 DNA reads TGTGCCAGCAGTTACTCCGGGACAGGGGGCCCAGATACGCAGTATTTT.

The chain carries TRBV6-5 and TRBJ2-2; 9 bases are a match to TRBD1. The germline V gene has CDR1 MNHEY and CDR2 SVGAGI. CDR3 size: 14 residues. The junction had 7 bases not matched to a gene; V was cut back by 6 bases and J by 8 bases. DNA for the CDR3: TGTGCCAGCAGGATACAGGGGGCGCGTGGGGAGCTGTTTTTT. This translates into CASRIQGARGELFF.